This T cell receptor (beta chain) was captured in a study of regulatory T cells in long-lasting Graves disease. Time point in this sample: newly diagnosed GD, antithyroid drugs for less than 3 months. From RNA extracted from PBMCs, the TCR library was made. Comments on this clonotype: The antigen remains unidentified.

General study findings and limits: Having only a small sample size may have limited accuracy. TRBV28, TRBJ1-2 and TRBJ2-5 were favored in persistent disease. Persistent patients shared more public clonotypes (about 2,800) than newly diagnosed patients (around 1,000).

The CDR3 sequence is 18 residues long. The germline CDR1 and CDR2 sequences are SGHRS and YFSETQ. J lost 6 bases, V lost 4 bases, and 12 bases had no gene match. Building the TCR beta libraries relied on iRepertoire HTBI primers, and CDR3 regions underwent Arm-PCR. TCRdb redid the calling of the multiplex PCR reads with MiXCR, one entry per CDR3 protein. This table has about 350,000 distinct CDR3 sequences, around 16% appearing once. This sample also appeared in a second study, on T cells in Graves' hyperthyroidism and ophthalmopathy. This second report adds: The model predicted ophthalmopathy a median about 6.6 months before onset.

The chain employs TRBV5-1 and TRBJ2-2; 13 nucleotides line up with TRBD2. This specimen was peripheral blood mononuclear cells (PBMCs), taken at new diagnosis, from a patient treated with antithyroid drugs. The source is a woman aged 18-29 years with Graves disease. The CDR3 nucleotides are TGCGCCAGCAGCAGCCAAGGGACTAGCGGGGCCGGATCCGGGGAGCTGTTTTTT. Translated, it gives CASSSQGTSGAGSGELFF.